Listed here are 5 T cell receptor beta chains from one sample, sequenced in a study of STAT5B mutations in CD4+ large granular lymphocyte leukemia. The data were produced by immunoSEQ multiplex PCR, yet TCRdb's version contains in-frame clones alone and is incomplete. The sample shows more than 30,000 clones, 85% to 90% of them seen only once. The sequenced material came from CD4+ T cells from blood buffy coats. All receptors come from a human donor in good health.

The table lists this clone with a count of one. The CDR3 nucleotides read TGTGCCAGCAGCTTAGTCCTTACTAGCGGGAGGTCCTACGAGCAGTACTTC. It encodes CASSLVLTSGRSYEQYF. The chain combines TRBV7-8 with TRBJ2-7; 12 nucleotides match TRBD2. CDR3 length equals 17 residues. V lost 1 base, J lost 1 base, and 5 bases stayed unmatched. Germline V gene sequence: CDR1 SGHVS, CDR2 FQNEAQ.

V and J are TRBV30 and TRBJ2-5; 9 bases map to TRBD1. Germline lookup yields CDR1 GTSNPN and CDR2 SVGIG (reference sequence). This CDR3 has 15 amino acids. With V trimmed by 4 bases and J by 2 bases, 8 bases remained unmatched. The CDR3 is CAWNKGQGRQETQYF. The DNA of the CDR3 is TGTGCCTGGAATAAGGGACAGGGAAGACAAGAGACCCAGTACTTC.

V is TRBV28 and J is TRBJ1-5; D is undetermined. The CDR3 has 13 residues. CDR1 is MDHEN and CDR2 is SYDVKM in the germline V gene. Trimming shortened V by 7 bases and J by 0 bases, and 7 bases separated the two germline ends. The CDR3 is CASKEFSNQPQHF. The CDR3 DNA sequence: TGTGCCAGCAAAGAGTTTAGCAATCAGCCCCAGCATTTT.

This clone appeared once. The chain is built from TRBV5-6 and TRBJ2-5, with D perhaps TRBD2 (6 bases). V gave up 1 base and J gave up 7 bases, with 11 bases separating them. CDR1 and CDR2 (germline): SGHDT, YYEEEE. The CDR3 loop spans 13 amino acids. The CDR3 DNA is TGTGCCAGCAGCTTGATTAGCGGCGGGACCCAGTACTTC. This gives the protein CASSLISGGTQYF.

The CDR3 reads CASSFGTVYTGELFF. DNA for the CDR3: TGTGCCAGCAGCTTCGGGACAGTCTACACCGGGGAGCTGTTTTTT. The chain recombines TRBV5-5 with TRBJ2-2, with TRBD1 identical over 7 bases. The CDR3 extends over 15 amino acids. The V gene's germline CDR1 is SGHKS and CDR2 YYEKEE (reference sequence). V shed 2 bases, J shed 3 bases, and the junction held 4 bases outside the gene matches.